The present TCR beta chain was sequenced within a study of T cells in Graves' hyperthyroidism and ophthalmopathy. Whole-study context: Upon initial diagnosis and before any treatment, peripheral blood was collected.

Each ophthalmopathy patient scored at least 3 on the Clinical Activity Score and at least 4 on NOSPECS grade, with duration under 3 months. Exclusions: uncontrolled infection, other autoimmune disease, pregnancy, lactation. Approximately 9.3 ml of fresh peripheral blood supplied the PBMCs. Authors of the study amplified TCR beta CDR3 regions from RNA transcripts. The HTBI primer set drove a first-round RT-PCR of the TCR CDR3. TCRdb recomputed calls from the multiplex PCR reads with MiXCR, one row per CDR3 protein. The sample yields 500,000 to 650,000 distinct CDR3 sequences, 15% to 20% seen once. Losses at the gene ends were 4 bases for V and 7 bases for J; bases not matched to a gene: 9. The CDR3 consists of 15 residues. CDR1 and CDR2 (germline): SQVTM, ANQGSEA. Many counts were recorded for this clonotype.

The TCR originated in a young woman with Graves' ophthalmopathy. Sequenced material: blood. V gene TRBV29-1 combines with J gene TRBJ2-1; 11 bases agree with TRBD2. CDR3 protein: CSVVVSGREQNEQFF. CDR3 bases: TGCAGCGTTGTTGTTAGCGGGAGGGAACAAAATGAGCAGTTCTTC.